This T cell receptor beta chain was captured by sequencing in a study of T-cell reconstitution after alpha-beta-depleted transplantation in children (dated by TCRdb to between 2015 and 2016). Background for the entire study: Using TCR repertoire profiling, the study followed T-cell immune reconstitution in a quantitative way in children after TCRalphabeta/CD19-depleted allogeneic hematopoietic cell transplantation.

This specimen's treatment or condition label, interpreted: allogeneic hematopoietic cell transplantation with graft depleted of TCRalphabeta T cells and CD19 B cells. The children who served as transplant recipients had been given grafts of TCRalphabeta/CD19-depleted allogeneic hematopoietic cells. Overall study outcomes, separate from this receptor: Over the following months the frequencies of hyperexpanded clones went down, and after one year T-cell counts and TCRbeta diversity were mostly credited to newly produced T cells. About two months after transplant, the apparently early recovery of alphabetaT-cell counts reportedly depended on just several hundred clones that had expanded rapidly and came from non-depleted graft cells. In some patients, the high TCRbeta diversity seen at day 60 was put down to recipient T cells and intrathymic progenitors that had survived conditioning.

Notes on this clonotype: Its binding antigen is unknown. No per-base quality is available; no much larger clone lies one base away.

Libraries were built with PCR. TCRdb records Illumina HiSeq 2500 as the sequencer. TCR library preparation used molecular barcoding, with unique molecular identifiers applied to normalize quantification of the TCRbeta repertoire. Through fastp at Q25 and MiXCR, TCRdb rebuilt clones from the public reads, retaining in-frame beta chains. Merged by CDR3 protein, the rows form single entries marked with the most common genes and DNA. The sample table holds about 300,000 distinct CDR3 sequences, of which roughly a tenth were seen once. The leading ten clones occupy less than 8% of the sample. Compared with germline, V lacks 5 bases and J lacks 8 bases; bases without a gene match: 10. The CDR3 holds 14 amino acids from the cysteine to the phenylalanine. CDR3 DNA is the only sequence kept; it has 42 bases, read in frame from the first base. The CDR1 and CDR2 encoded by the germline V gene (reference sequence) are DFQATT and SNEGSKA.

Sample: PBMCs, taken before TCRalphabeta/CD19-depleted stem cell transplant. This clonotype was obtained from a boy under two years old with acute myeloid leukemia, due to receive a stem cell transplant. The sequence links TRBV20-1 to TRBJ1-4; 8 middle bases align to TRBD1. CDR3 region: CSAFYPGQVEKLFF. The nucleotide sequence reads as follows: TGCAGTGCTTTTTACCCGGGACAGGTGGAAAAACTGTTTTTT.